This TCR beta chain was identified during a study of T cells in Graves' hyperthyroidism and ophthalmopathy. From germline, CDR1 is MDHEN and CDR2 SYDVKM. V gave up 10 bases and J gave up 3 bases, with 12 bases separating them. This CDR3 has 12 amino acids. Together with thyroid ultrasound, orbital computed tomography, serum thyroxine and TRAb, clinical symptoms were used for diagnoses. Researchers took RNA transcripts and amplified the TCR beta CDR3 regions from them. Primed by the HTBI set, a first-round RT-PCR was run on the TCR CDR3. One entry per CDR3 protein, called by TCRdb with MiXCR from the multiplex PCR reads. The sample lists about 520,000 distinct CDR3 sequences, around 20% occurring once.

J is TRBJ1-1 and V is TRBV28; D is perhaps TRBD1 (6 bases). Specimen: blood. The clonotype originates from a man younger than 35 with Graves' hyperthyroidism. As DNA, the CDR3 is TGTGCCATCGGGGGGCACGACACTGAAGCTTTCTTT. Its protein product is CAIGGHDTEAFF.